The 11 T cell receptor beta chains in this list originate from one sample, sequenced in a study of identical twins. MiXCR, run by TCRdb on the 5' RACE reads, gives a single entry per CDR3 protein. Here the sample spans approximately 500,000 distinct CDR3 sequences, roughly 26% being singletons. The same data also contributed to another study, on T cells expressing NK-cell markers.

What was sequenced was CD4+ T cells sorted from blood. Receptor source: a woman aged 18-29 years in good health.

This clonotype has a handful of counts. V is TRBV20-1 and J is TRBJ2-4, with D perhaps TRBD1 or TRBD2 (5 bases each). The CDR3 contains 15 residues. The V end was cut by 4 bases, the J end by 1 base, with 14 bases between. Germline CDR1 DFQATT, CDR2 SNEGSKA (reference sequence). This CDR3 is CSAILGARAKNIQYF. The CDR3 nucleotides are TGCAGTGCTATCCTCGGGGCACGGGCCAAAAACATTCAGTACTTC.

The rearrangement uses TRBV5-4 and TRBJ2-5; D gene unclear. Germline lookup yields CDR1 SGHNT and CDR2 YYREEE (reference sequence). V lost 0 bases and J lost 4, with 16 bases in between. The length of the CDR3 is 16 residues. CDR3 region: CASSLEPVLRRETQYF. DNA for the CDR3: TGTGCCAGCAGCTTGGAACCGGTACTTCGGAGAGAGACCCAGTACTTC.

This clonotype was seen a few times. This chain connects TRBV7-2 to TRBJ2-5; D is uncertain. The V end was cut by 5 bases, the J end by 2 bases, with 12 bases between. The CDR3 extends over 14 amino acids. Germline V gives CDR1 SGHTA, CDR2 FQGNSA. The CDR3 sequence: CASSPHGGQETQYF. The CDR3 DNA reads as TGTGCCAGCAGCCCCCATGGCGGTCAAGAGACCCAGTACTTC.

The V gene is TRBV20-1, the J gene TRBJ1-1; 7 nucleotides match TRBD1. The germline gives CDR1 DFQATT, CDR2 SNEGSKA (reference sequence). Trimming removed 4 bases from V and 5 bases from J; junction bases left unmatched: 10. There are 14 residues in the CDR3. Here the CDR3 DNA reads TGCAGTGCTACCCGACTTACAGGGGCAACTGAAGCTTTCTTT. This encodes CSATRLTGATEAFF.

The V gene is TRBV5-6, the J gene TRBJ2-3; either TRBD1 or TRBD2 may fit D (5 bases each). CDR3 length: 15 amino acids. The ends were cut back, 2 bases at V and 6 bases at J, with 16 bases in the middle. The germline V gene encodes CDR1 SGHDT and CDR2 YYEEEE. CDR3 amino acids: CASSFRDPIVDTQYF. Written as DNA, the CDR3 is TGTGCCAGCAGCTTCCGGGACCCAATAGTGGATACGCAGTATTTT. Together with reference TRBV5-6 and TRBJ2-3, the CDR3 gives the full variable domain: DAGVTQSPTHLIKTRGQQVTLRCSPKSGHDTVSWYQQALGQGPQFIFQYYEEEERQRGNFPDRFSGHQFPNYSSELNVNALLLGDSALYLCASSFRDPIVDTQYFGPGTRLTVL.

There are a few counts of this clonotype. The chain joins TRBV6-1 to TRBJ2-2; 7 bases are a match to TRBD2. CDR3 length: 16 residues. V was pared by 10 bases and J by 2 bases, with 13 bases of the junction left unmatched. Germline V gene sequence: CDR1 MNHNS, CDR2 SASEGT. CDR3 in DNA: TGTGCCACAAAAGCGGGACCCTTAAGAAACACCGGGGAGCTGTTTTTT. Its protein is CATKAGPLRNTGELFF.

The chain carries TRBV27 and TRBJ2-5; weak D call: TRBD2 (6 bases). This CDR3 region has 12 residues. Trimming stripped 4 bases from V and 7 bases from J, with 10 bases between. Germline assignment: CDR1 MNHEY and CDR2 SMNVEV (reference sequence). The CDR3 reads CASSYPGGTQYF. The CDR3 bases are TGTGCCAGCAGTTACCCCGGGGGGACCCAGTACTTC.

This clonotype was counted only a few times. The chain carries TRBV20-1 and TRBJ2-6, with TRBD1 matching over 9 bases. Germline loops: CDR1 DFQATT, CDR2 SNEGSKA (reference sequence). V lost 5 bases, J lost 11 bases, and 7 bases stayed unmatched. CDR3 length: 13 amino acids. The CDR3: CSAAKGDRDVLTF. The CDR3 DNA reads TGCAGTGCTGCCAAGGGGGACAGGGACGTCCTGACTTTC.

The V gene is TRBV6-1, the J gene TRBJ1-2; D might be TRBD1 (6 bases). V was pared by 11 bases and J by 1 base, with 14 bases between. The CDR3 length is 13 residues. Germline CDR1 is MNHNS and CDR2 is SASEGT. The CDR3 is CAVSGQNNYGYTF. CDR3 DNA sequence: TGTGCCGTTTCGGGACAAAATAACTATGGCTACACCTTC.

J is TRBJ2-1 and V is TRBV5-1; D not certain. Per germline, CDR1 SGHRS and CDR2 YFSETQ. V was trimmed by 0 bases and J by 6 bases, leaving 10 bases between them. This CDR3 has 14 amino acids. As DNA, the CDR3 is TGCGCCAGCAGCTTGGGCAGCGAACTCAATGAGCAGTTCTTC. This codes for CASSLGSELNEQFF.

This clonotype showed up just a few times. This rearrangement joins TRBV7-2 to TRBJ2-2; D may be TRBD1 (8 bases). The CDR3 spans 17 residues. V was cut by 5 bases and J by 0 bases, with 16 bases left in between. Germline V gives CDR1 SGHTA, CDR2 FQGNSA. In DNA form, the CDR3 reads TGTGCCAGCAGCCACAGGGGGGGCTCGACGAACACCGGGGAGCTGTTTTTT. This sequence encodes CASSHRGGSTNTGELFF.